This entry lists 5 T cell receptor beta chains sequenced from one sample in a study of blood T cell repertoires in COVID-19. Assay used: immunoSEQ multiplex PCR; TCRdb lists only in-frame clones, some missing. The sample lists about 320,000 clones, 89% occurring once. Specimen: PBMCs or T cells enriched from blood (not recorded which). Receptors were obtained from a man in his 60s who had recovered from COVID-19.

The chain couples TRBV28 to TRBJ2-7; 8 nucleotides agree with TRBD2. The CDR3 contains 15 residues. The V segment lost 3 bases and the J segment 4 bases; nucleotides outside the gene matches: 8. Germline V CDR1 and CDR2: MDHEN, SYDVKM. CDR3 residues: CASSFGLAGGYEQYF. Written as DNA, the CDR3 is TGTGCCAGCAGTTTTGGACTAGCCGGGGGATACGAGCAGTACTTC.

DNA for the CDR3: TGTGCCAGCAGTCCGTCTCTAGCGGGCGTGCCCCGGAACACCGGGGAGCTGTTTTTT. Amino acid sequence: CASSPSLAGVPRNTGELFF. The V call is TRBV27, the J call TRBJ2-2; 8 bases are shared with TRBD2. Germline V lookup: CDR1 MNHEY, CDR2 SMNVEV (reference sequence). The V gene end was trimmed by 5 bases and the J gene end by 1 base; junction bases not matched to a gene: 15. The CDR3 runs to 19 residues.

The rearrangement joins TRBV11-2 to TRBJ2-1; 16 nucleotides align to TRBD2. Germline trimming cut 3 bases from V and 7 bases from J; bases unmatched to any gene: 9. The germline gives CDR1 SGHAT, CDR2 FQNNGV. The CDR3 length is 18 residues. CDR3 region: CASSFGSGTSGRGNEQFF. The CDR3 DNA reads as TGTGCCAGCAGCTTTGGGTCCGGGACTAGCGGGAGGGGGAATGAGCAGTTCTTC.

The CDR3 region is CASSWKDSQETQYF. The CDR3, as DNA: TGTGCCAGCAGCTGGAAAGACAGTCAAGAGACCCAGTACTTC. V usage is TRBV5-4 and J usage is TRBJ2-5; weak D call: TRBD1 (5 bases). Trimming took 3 bases from V and 2 from J, leaving 11 bases between them. Germline loops: CDR1 SGHNT, CDR2 YYREEE (reference sequence). The CDR3 has 14 residues.

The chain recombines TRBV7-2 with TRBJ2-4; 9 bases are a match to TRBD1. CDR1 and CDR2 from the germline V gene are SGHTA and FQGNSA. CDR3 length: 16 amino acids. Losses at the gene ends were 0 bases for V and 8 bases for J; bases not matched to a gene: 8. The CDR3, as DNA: TGTGCCAGCAGCTTAGCATTGCTCGACAGGGGGTACATTCAGTACTTC. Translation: CASSLALLDRGYIQYF. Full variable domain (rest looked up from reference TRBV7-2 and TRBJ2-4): GAGVSQSPSNKVTEKGKDVELRCDPISGHTALYWYRQSLGQGLEFLIYFQGNSAPDKSGLPSDRFSAERTGGSVSTLTIQRTQQEDSAVYLCASSLALLDRGYIQYFGAGTRLSVL.